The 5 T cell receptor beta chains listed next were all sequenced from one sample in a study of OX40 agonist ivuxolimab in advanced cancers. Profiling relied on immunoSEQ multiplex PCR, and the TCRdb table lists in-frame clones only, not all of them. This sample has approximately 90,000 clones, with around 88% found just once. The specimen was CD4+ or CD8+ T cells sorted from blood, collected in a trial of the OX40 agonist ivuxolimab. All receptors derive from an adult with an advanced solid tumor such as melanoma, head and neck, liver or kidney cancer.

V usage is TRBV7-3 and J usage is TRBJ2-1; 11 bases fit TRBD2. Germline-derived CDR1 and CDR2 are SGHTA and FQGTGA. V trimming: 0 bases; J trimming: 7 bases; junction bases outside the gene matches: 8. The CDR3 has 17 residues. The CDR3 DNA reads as TGTGCCAGCAGCTTAACCGGGACTAGCGGAAGGGTAAATGAGCAGTTCTTC. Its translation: CASSLTGTSGRVNEQFF. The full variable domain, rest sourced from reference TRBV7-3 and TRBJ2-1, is GAGVSQTPSNKVTEKGKYVELRCDPISGHTALYWYRQSLGQGPEFLIYFQGTGAADDSGLPNDRFFAVRPEGSVSTLKIQRTERGDSAVYLCASSLTGTSGRVNEQFFGPGTRLTVL.

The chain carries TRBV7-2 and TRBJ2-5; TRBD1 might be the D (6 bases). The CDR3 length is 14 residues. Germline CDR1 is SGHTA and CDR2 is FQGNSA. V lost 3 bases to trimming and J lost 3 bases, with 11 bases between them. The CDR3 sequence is CASSFKRTEETQYF. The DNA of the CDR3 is TGTGCCAGCAGCTTTAAGCGGACAGAAGAGACCCAGTACTTC. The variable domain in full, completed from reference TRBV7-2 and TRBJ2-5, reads GAGVSQSPSNKVTEKGKDVELRCDPISGHTALYWYRQSLGQGLEFLIYFQGNSAPDKSGLPSDRFSAERTGGSVSTLTIQRTQQEDSAVYLCASSFKRTEETQYFGPGTRLLVL.

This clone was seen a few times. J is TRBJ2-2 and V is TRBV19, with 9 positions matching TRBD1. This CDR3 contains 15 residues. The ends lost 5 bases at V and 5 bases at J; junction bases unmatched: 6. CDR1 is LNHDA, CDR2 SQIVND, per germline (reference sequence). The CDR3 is CASSYSTGGTGELFF. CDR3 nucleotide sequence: TGTGCCAGTAGTTACTCGACAGGGGGGACCGGGGAGCTGTTTTTT.

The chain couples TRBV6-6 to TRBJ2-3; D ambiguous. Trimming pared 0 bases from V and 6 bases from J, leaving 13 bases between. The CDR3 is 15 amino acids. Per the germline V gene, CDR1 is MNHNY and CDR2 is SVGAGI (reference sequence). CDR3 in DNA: TGTGCCAGCAGTTACTCGAAGGGTAGTACCGATACGCAGTATTTT. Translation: CASSYSKGSTDTQYF.

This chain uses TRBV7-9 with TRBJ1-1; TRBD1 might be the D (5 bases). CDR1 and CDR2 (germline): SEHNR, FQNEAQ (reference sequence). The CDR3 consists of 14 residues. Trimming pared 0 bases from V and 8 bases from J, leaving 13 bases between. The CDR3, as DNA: TGTGCCAGCAGCTTAGCTTCCCGCGGGGGGGAAGCTTTCTTT. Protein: CASSLASRGGEAFF.